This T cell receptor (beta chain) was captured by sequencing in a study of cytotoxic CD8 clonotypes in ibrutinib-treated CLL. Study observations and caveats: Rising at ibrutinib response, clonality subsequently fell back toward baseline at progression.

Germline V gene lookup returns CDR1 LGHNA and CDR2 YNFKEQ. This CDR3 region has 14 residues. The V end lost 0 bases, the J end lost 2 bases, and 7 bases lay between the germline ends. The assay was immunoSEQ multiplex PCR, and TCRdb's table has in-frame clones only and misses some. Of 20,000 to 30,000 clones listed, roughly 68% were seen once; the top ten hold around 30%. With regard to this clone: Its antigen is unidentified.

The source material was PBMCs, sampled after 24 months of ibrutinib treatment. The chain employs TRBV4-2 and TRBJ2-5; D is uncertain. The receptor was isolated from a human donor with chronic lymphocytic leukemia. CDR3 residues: CASSQEVRQETQYF. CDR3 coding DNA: TGTGCCAGCAGCCAAGAGGTCAGGCAAGAGACCCAGTACTTC.